This passage covers 27 T cell receptor beta chains from one sample sequenced in a study of CD8 T cells in Susac syndrome. RNA, at about 0.5 to 1 ug, was reverse transcribed with random hexamers. TCRdb re-called the immunoSEQ multiplex PCR reads through MiXCR, storing one row per CDR3 protein. The sample carries about 52,000 distinct CDR3 sequences, roughly 93% recorded once. Sequences were obtained from CD8+ T cells from PBMCs. The origin of the receptors is a human donor with multiple sclerosis.

The chain links TRBV5-1 to TRBJ1-1; D is unresolved. The CDR3 totals 15 residues. Per the germline V gene, CDR1 is SGHRS and CDR2 is YFSETQ. V lost 4 bases and J lost 0, with 13 bases in between. The chain's CDR3 is CASSPSGQMNTEAFF. The CDR3 DNA follows: TGCGCCAGCAGCCCCTCTGGGCAGATGAACACTGAAGCTTTCTTT.

The chain has TRBV6-4 and TRBJ1-6; D unresolved. V gave up 5 bases and J gave up 9 bases, with 11 bases separating them. CDR3 size: 13 residues. Germline V CDR1 and CDR2: MRHNA, SNTAGT. CDR3 nucleotides: TGTGCCAGCAGTTTTAAAGGTGGTTCACCCCTCCACTTT. Its protein product is CASSFKGGSPLHF.

This sequence joins TRBV20-1 and TRBJ2-3, with 7 bases lining up with TRBD2. J gave up 2 bases and V 7 bases, and 18 bases lay outside the gene matches. Germline V gene lookup returns CDR1 DFQATT and CDR2 SNEGSKA (reference sequence). This CDR3 contains 17 residues. DNA for the CDR3: TGCAGTGTTCCACCGGGACTAACACTCTCCATCACAGATACGCAGTATTTT. It translates to CSVPPGLTLSITDTQYF.

V is TRBV6-6 and J is TRBJ2-7; no definite D call. The CDR3 contains 12 residues. V lost 8 bases and J lost 1, with 9 bases in between. Germline V gene sequence: CDR1 MNHNY, CDR2 SVGAGI (reference sequence). The CDR3 region is CASGPISYEQYF. CDR3 nucleotide sequence: TGTGCCAGCGGTCCGATTTCCTACGAGCAGTACTTC.

CDR3 coding DNA: TGCGCCAGCAGCCAAGGGTGGAGGGGCGGGGGTCAGCCCCAGCATTTT. Encoded protein: CASSQGWRGGGQPQHF. The rearrangement links TRBV4-3 to TRBJ1-5; perhaps TRBD1 as D (5 bases). This CDR3 has 16 residues. Germline loops: CDR1 LGHNA, CDR2 YSLEER. Deletions cut 1 base from V and 6 bases from J, with 16 bases between.

This clonotype has a single count. The chain employs TRBV7-9 and TRBJ1-1; D is possibly TRBD1 (6 bases). Trimming took off 3 bases at V and 6 bases at J, with 17 bases between the two ends. Looked up from germline, CDR1 is SEHNR and CDR2 is FQNEAQ (reference sequence). The CDR3 length is 15 residues. CDR3 sequence: CASSFTGYESSEAFF. CDR3 sequence (DNA): TGTGCCAGCAGCTTTACAGGGTACGAGTCATCTGAAGCTTTCTTT.

For the CDR3, the DNA is TGTGCCAGCAGCTCTTGGGGGAGGGAGGTCTACGAGCAGTACTTC. As protein: CASSSWGREVYEQYF. The chain combines TRBV7-9 with TRBJ2-7; 7 nucleotides align to TRBD2. In germline, CDR1 is SEHNR, CDR2 FQNEAQ (reference sequence). Losses at the gene ends were 4 bases for V and 3 bases for J; bases not matched to a gene: 9. CDR3 length: 15 residues.

The genes are TRBV7-2 and TRBJ2-1; 7 positions match TRBD1. V shed 7 bases, J shed 7 bases, and the junction held 10 bases outside the gene matches. CDR3 length: 14 amino acids. Germline CDR1 reads SGHTA; CDR2 reads FQGNSA. CDR3 region: CASMPTDRRNEQFF. The CDR3 nucleotides read TGTGCCAGCATGCCCACGGACAGGAGAAATGAGCAGTTCTTC. Supplemented by reference TRBV7-2 and TRBJ2-1, the full variable domain reads GAGVSQSPSNKVTEKGKDVELRCDPISGHTALYWYRQSLGQGLEFLIYFQGNSAPDKSGLPSDRFSAERTGGSVSTLTIQRTQQEDSAVYLCASMPTDRRNEQFFGPGTRLTVL.

This clonotype appeared once. J is TRBJ2-7 and V is TRBV28, with a weak D call TRBD1 (6 bases). Germline CDR1 and CDR2: MDHEN and SYDVKM. V lost 2 bases and J lost 4, with 12 bases in between. The CDR3 is 14 amino acids. In nucleotides, the CDR3 is TGTGCCAGCAGTTTAGTCAGGGGATCATACGAGCAGTACTTC. Encoded protein: CASSLVRGSYEQYF. The full variable domain, its missing parts supplied by reference TRBV28 and TRBJ2-7, is DVKVTQSSRYLVKRTGEKVFLECVQDMDHENMFWYRQDPGLGLRLIYFSYDVKMKEKGDIPEGYSVSREKKERFSLILESASTNQTSMYLCASSLVRGSYEQYFGPGTRLTVT.

The chain uses TRBV2 and TRBJ2-3; TRBD2 matches at 7 bases. Unmatched junction bases numbered 6, after V lost 3 bases and J lost 3 bases. The CDR3 runs 15 residues. From germline, CDR1 is SNHLY and CDR2 FYNNEI. CDR3 protein: CASSDERGVTDTQYF. In DNA form, the CDR3 reads TGTGCCAGCAGTGATGAACGGGGGGTGACAGATACGCAGTATTTT.

The gene calls are TRBV7-9 and TRBJ2-5; D is possibly TRBD1 or TRBD2 (6 bases each). CDR1 is SEHNR, CDR2 FQNEAQ, per germline (reference sequence). CDR3 size: 16 residues. V lost 5 bases and J lost 2, with 18 bases in between. The CDR3: CASSTNMGGRQETQYF. For the CDR3, the DNA is TGTGCCAGCAGCACGAATATGGGGGGCCGACAAGAGACCCAGTACTTC.

The chain employs TRBV4-3 and TRBJ2-7; 7 bases are a match to TRBD2. There are 16 residues in the CDR3. Germline lookup yields CDR1 LGHNA and CDR2 YSLEER. With 3 bases clipped from V and 5 bases from J, the junction kept 13 bases outside the gene matches. CDR3: CASSQETFSGTNEQYF. Here the CDR3 DNA reads TGCGCCAGCAGCCAGGAAACCTTTTCCGGGACTAACGAGCAGTACTTC.

The chain joins TRBV5-4 to TRBJ2-1; TRBD2 matches 11 bases. The CDR3 runs 17 residues. Per the germline V gene, CDR1 is SGHNT and CDR2 is YYREEE (reference sequence). The V gene end was trimmed by 0 bases and the J gene end by 9 bases; junction bases not matched to a gene: 11. The CDR3 loop is CASSLARLAGGPGEQFF. In DNA form, the CDR3 reads TGTGCCAGCAGCTTGGCCCGGTTAGCGGGGGGGCCCGGTGAGCAGTTCTTC.

The chain employs TRBV27 and TRBJ1-1; a weak D match, TRBD1 (5 bases). Germline CDR1 and CDR2: MNHEY and SMNVEV (reference sequence). Trimming pared 0 bases from V and 7 bases from J, leaving 9 bases between. There are 13 residues in the CDR3. CDR3 sequence reads: CASSLSGAIEAFF. The CDR3 DNA reads as TGTGCCAGCAGTTTATCCGGGGCGATTGAAGCTTTCTTT.

The chain uses TRBV4-1 and TRBJ1-1; no reliable D call. The V gene's germline CDR1 is MGHRA and CDR2 YSYEKL. CDR3 length equals 15 residues. The germline V and J ends were trimmed by 4 bases and 1 base, with 13 bases remaining between them. CDR3 in amino acids: CASSPNREANTEAFF. CDR3 bases: TGCGCCAGCAGCCCCAATCGAGAGGCGAACACTGAAGCTTTCTTT.

The chain combines TRBV7-8 with TRBJ2-5; 10 bases are shared with TRBD2. Trimming cost V 1 base and J 5 bases; bases outside gene matches: 13. The CDR3 loop spans 18 amino acids. Germline CDR1 and CDR2: SGHVS and FQNEAQ. The CDR3 coding sequence is TGTGCCAGCAGCTTAGTCCTAGCGGGGGTCACGGAGGAGGAGACCCAGTACTTC. Translation: CASSLVLAGVTEEETQYF.

This chain connects TRBV11-1 to TRBJ2-7, with 12 positions matching TRBD1. The V gene end was trimmed by 5 bases and the J gene end by 1 base; junction bases not matched to a gene: 9. Germline V gives CDR1 SGHAT, CDR2 FQDESV (reference sequence). There are 17 residues in the CDR3. The CDR3 coding sequence is TGTGCCAGCAGCCGTCCCGGGACAGGGGGCGGTTCCTACGAGCAGTACTTC. Translated: CASSRPGTGGGSYEQYF.

J is TRBJ1-4 and V is TRBV5-1; D is unresolved. This CDR3 spans 16 amino acids. The germline CDR1 and CDR2 sequences are SGHRS and YFSETQ. Trimming stripped 4 bases from V and 4 bases from J, with 17 bases between. This chain's CDR3 is CASSKGDWEFNEKLFF. CDR3 DNA sequence: TGCGCCAGCAGCAAAGGTGATTGGGAATTTAATGAAAAACTGTTTTTT. The full variable domain, completed using reference TRBV5-1 and TRBJ1-4, is KAGVTQTPRYLIKTRGQQVTLSCSPISGHRSVSWYQQTPGQGLQFLFEYFSETQRNKGNFPGRFSGRQFSNSRSEMNVSTLELGDSALYLCASSKGDWEFNEKLFFGSGTQLSVL.

The chain employs TRBV24-1 and TRBJ1-5; TRBD1 matches at 7 bases. J was trimmed by 7 bases and V by 4 bases; bases with no gene match: 3. From germline, CDR1 is KGHDR and CDR2 SFDVKD. The CDR3 runs 13 residues. As DNA, the CDR3 is TGTGCCACCAGTGACTCAGGGGGACAGCCCCAGCATTTT. It specifies CATSDSGGQPQHF.

This clonotype was seen a single time. The gene calls are TRBV6-5 and TRBJ1-5; D uncertain. The V and J ends lost 7 bases and 3 bases respectively, with 13 bases between them. Germline-derived CDR1 and CDR2 are MNHEY and SVGAGI. There are 14 residues in the CDR3. CDR3 loop: CASTAAGYNQPQHF. The DNA of the CDR3 is TGTGCCAGCACCGCGGCGGGGTACAATCAGCCCCAGCATTTT.

V gene TRBV11-2 combines with J gene TRBJ1-2, with TRBD1 matching 8 bases. Germline V gene lookup returns CDR1 SGHAT and CDR2 FQNNGV. Unmatched junction bases numbered 8, after V lost 1 base and J lost 7 bases. The CDR3 totals 15 residues. Here the CDR3 reads CASSLVTTGVFGYTF. For the CDR3, the DNA is TGTGCCAGCAGCTTAGTCACGACAGGGGTTTTTGGCTACACCTTC.

The chain couples TRBV13 to TRBJ1-1; D unclear. The CDR3 consists of 14 residues. Germline assignment: CDR1 PRHDT and CDR2 FYEKMQ (reference sequence). Trimming took off 5 bases at V and 1 base at J, with 11 bases between the two ends. CDR3 sequence: CASSPEHQNTEAFF. DNA of the CDR3: TGTGCCAGCAGCCCTGAACACCAGAACACTGAAGCTTTCTTT.

This rearrangement joins TRBV19 to TRBJ2-6; perhaps TRBD1 as D (5 bases). The CDR3 sequence is 17 residues long. Trimming took 1 base from V and 0 from J, leaving 10 bases between them. CDR1 is LNHDA and CDR2 is SQIVND in the germline V gene (reference sequence). CDR3 protein: CASSIVPTGSGANVLTF. The CDR3 DNA follows: TGTGCCAGTAGTATAGTTCCCACAGGCTCTGGGGCCAACGTCCTGACTTTC.

The V and J genes are TRBV6-2 or TRBV6-3 and TRBJ1-1; no firm D call. The germline V gene encodes CDR1 MNHEY and CDR2 SVGEGT. There are 11 residues in the CDR3. V was cut by 2 bases and J by 10 bases, with 8 bases left in between. The CDR3 DNA follows: TGTGCCAGCAGTTACCCACCGGTAGCTTTCTTT. Encoded protein: CASSYPPVAFF.

The chain carries TRBV28 and TRBJ1-5; D not resolved. This CDR3 is 11 amino acids long. The germline V gene has CDR1 MDHEN and CDR2 SYDVKM. Trimming cost V 4 bases and J 10 bases, with 8 bases left between them. In DNA form, the CDR3 reads TGTGCCAGCAGTTACATTCACCCCCAGCATTTT. Its protein is CASSYIHPQHF.

This rearrangement joins TRBV6-1 to TRBJ2-2, with a weak D call TRBD2 (5 bases). The germline V gene has CDR1 MNHNS and CDR2 SASEGT. This CDR3 contains 11 residues. Trimming took 11 bases from V and 5 from J, leaving 9 bases between them. In DNA, the CDR3 is TGTGCCCCGGGATGGACCGGGGAGCTGTTTTTT. Its protein is CAPGWTGELFF.

The chain links TRBV7-9 to TRBJ1-5; no definite D call. Deletions cut 8 bases from V and 1 base from J, with 9 bases between. This CDR3 has 13 amino acids. Germline CDR1 reads SEHNR; CDR2 reads FQNEAQ (reference sequence). CDR3 bases: TGTGCCAGCGGGTGGGGAAGCAATCAGCCCCAGCATTTT. Its translation is CASGWGSNQPQHF.